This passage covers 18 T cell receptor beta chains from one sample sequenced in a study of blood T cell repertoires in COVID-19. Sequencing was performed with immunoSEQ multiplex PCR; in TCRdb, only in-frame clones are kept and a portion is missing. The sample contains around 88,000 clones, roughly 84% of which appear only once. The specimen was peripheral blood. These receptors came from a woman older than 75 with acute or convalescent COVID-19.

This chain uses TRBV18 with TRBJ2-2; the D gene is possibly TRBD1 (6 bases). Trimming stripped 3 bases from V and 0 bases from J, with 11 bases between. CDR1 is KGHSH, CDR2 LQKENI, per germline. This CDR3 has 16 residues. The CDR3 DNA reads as TGTGCCAGCTCACCCACGGACAGCGCGAACACCGGGGAGCTGTTTTTT. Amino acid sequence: CASSPTDSANTGELFF. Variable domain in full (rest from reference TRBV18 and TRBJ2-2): NAGVMQNPRHLVRRRGQEARLRCSPMKGHSHVYWYRQLPEEGLKFMVYLQKENIIDESGMPKERFSAEFPKEGPSILRIQQVVRGDSAAYFCASSPTDSANTGELFFGEGSRLTVL.

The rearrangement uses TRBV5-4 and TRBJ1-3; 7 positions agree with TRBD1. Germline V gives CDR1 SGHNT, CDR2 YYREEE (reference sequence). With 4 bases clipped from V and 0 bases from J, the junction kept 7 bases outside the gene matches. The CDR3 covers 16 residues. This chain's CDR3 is CASSVPTGSSGNTIYF. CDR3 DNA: TGTGCCAGCAGCGTACCGACAGGGAGCTCTGGAAACACCATATATTTT.

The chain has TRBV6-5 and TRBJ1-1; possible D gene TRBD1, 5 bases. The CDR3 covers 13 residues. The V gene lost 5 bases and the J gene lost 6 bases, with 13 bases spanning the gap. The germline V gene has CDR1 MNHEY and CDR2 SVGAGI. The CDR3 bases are TGTGCCAGCAGTCCGGGTTGGGGGGCTGAAGCTTTCTTT. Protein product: CASSPGWGAEAFF.

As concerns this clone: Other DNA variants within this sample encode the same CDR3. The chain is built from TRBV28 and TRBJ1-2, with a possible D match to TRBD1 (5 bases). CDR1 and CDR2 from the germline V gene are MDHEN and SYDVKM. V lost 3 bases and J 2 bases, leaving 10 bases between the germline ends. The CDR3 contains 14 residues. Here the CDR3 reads CASSFGDRNYGYTF. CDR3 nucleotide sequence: TGTGCCAGCAGTTTTGGAGACAGAAACTATGGCTACACCTTC.

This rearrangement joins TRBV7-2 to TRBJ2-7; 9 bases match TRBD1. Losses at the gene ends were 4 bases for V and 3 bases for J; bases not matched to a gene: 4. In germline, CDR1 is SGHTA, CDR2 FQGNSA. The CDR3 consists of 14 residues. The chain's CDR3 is CASSWDREYYEQYF. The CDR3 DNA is TGTGCCAGCAGCTGGGACAGGGAGTACTACGAGCAGTACTTC.

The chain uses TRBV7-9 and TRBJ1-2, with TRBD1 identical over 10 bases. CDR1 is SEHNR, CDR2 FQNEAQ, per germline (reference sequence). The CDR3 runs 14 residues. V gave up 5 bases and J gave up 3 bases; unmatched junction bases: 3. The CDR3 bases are TGTGCCAGCAGCGGGGGACAGGGGCACTATGGCTACACCTTC. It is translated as CASSGGQGHYGYTF. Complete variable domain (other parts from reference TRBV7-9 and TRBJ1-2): DTGVSQNPRHKITKRGQNVTFRCDPISEHNRLYWYRQTLGQGPEFLTYFQNEAQLEKSRLLSDRFSAERPKGSFSTLEIQRTEQGDSAMYLCASSGGQGHYGYTFGSGTRLTVV.

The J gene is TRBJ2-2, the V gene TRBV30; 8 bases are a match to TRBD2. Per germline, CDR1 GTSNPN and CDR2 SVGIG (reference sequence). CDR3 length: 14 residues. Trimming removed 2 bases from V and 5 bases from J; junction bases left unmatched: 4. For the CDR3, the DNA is TGTGCCTGGAGTACGGGACTAGTGACCGGGGAGCTGTTTTTT. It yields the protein CAWSTGLVTGELFF.

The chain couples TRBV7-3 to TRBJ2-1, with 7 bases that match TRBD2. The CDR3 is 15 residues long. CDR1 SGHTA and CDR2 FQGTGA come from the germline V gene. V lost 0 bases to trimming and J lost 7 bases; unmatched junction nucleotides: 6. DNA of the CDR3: TGTGCCAGCAGCTTAACGCGGGAGCCTGGGAATGAGCAGTTCTTC. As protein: CASSLTREPGNEQFF.

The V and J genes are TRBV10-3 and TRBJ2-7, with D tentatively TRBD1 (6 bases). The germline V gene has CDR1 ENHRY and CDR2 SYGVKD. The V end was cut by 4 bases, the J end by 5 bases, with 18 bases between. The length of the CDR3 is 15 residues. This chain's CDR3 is CAISVSTGPSNEQYF. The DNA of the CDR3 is TGTGCCATCAGTGTGTCGACAGGCCCAAGCAACGAGCAGTACTTC.

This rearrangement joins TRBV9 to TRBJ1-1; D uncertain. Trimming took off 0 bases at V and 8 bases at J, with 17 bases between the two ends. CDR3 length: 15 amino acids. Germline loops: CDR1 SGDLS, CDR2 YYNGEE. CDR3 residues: CASSVGPDLNREAFF. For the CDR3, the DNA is TGTGCCAGCAGCGTAGGGCCAGATTTGAACAGAGAAGCTTTCTTT.

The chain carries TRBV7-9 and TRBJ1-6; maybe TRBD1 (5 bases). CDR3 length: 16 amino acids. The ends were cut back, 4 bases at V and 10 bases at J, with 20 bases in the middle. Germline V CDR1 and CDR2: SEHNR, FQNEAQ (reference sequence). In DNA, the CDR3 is TGTGCCAGCAGCTCCCCCGTGGGGGGTAAAGGGTCACCCCTCCACTTT. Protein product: CASSSPVGGKGSPLHF.

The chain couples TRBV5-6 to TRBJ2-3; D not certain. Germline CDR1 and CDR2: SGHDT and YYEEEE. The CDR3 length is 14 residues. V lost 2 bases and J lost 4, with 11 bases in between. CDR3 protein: CASSFGYSADTQYF. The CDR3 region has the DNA TGTGCCAGCAGCTTCGGTTATAGTGCAGATACGCAGTATTTT.

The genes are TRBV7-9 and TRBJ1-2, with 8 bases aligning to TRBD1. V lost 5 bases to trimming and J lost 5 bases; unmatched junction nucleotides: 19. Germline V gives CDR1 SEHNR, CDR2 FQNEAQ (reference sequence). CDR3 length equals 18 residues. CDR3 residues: CASSHGQGGGVKVYGYTF. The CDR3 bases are TGTGCCAGCAGCCACGGACAGGGAGGGGGTGTAAAGGTATATGGCTACACCTTC.

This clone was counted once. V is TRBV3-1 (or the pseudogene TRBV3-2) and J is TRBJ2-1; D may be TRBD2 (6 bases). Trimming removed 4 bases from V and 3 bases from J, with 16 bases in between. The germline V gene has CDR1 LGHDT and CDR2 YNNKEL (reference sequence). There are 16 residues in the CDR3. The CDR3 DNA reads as TGTGCCAGCAGCCGAGTCGGCGGGGCCAACTACAATGAGCAGTTCTTC. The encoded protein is CASSRVGGANYNEQFF.

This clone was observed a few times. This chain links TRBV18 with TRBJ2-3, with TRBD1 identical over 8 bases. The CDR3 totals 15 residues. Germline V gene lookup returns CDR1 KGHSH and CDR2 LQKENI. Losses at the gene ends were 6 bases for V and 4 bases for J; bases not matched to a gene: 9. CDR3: CASSGRGQGPDTQYF. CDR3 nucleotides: TGTGCCAGCTCCGGACGAGGACAGGGCCCAGATACGCAGTATTTT.

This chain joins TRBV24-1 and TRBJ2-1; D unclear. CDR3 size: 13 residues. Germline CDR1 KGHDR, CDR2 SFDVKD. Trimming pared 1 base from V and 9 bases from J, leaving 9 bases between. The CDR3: CATSDFPLSEQFF. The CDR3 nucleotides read TGTGCCACCAGTGATTTCCCGTTGAGTGAGCAGTTCTTC.

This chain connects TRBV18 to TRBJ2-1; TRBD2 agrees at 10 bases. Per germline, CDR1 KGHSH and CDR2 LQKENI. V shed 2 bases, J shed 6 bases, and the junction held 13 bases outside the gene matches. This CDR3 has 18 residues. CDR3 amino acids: CASSPRVASGSEVNEQFF. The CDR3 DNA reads TGTGCCAGCTCACCAAGAGTGGCTAGCGGGAGTGAGGTCAATGAGCAGTTCTTC.

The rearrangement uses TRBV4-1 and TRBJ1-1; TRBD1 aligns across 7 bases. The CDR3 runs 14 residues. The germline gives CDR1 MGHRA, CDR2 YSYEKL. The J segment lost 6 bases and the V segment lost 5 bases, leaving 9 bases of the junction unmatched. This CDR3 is CASSTPTGKPEAFF. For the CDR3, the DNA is TGCGCCAGCAGCACCCCGACAGGGAAGCCTGAAGCTTTCTTT.